These 27 T cell receptor beta chains were sequenced from one sample in a study of cytomegalovirus exposure and HLA in healthy donors. The assay was immunoSEQ multiplex PCR, and TCRdb's table has in-frame clones only and misses some. The sample records roughly 120,000 clones, around 85% being singletons. The sequencing input was PBMCs. These receptor sequences come from a man between 18 and 35 years old in good health and CMV-seropositive.

This chain links TRBV7-2 with TRBJ1-1; 7 nucleotides line up with TRBD1. The length of the CDR3 is 13 residues. The germline CDR1 and CDR2 sequences are SGHTA and FQGNSA. V was clipped by 3 bases and J by 6 bases; unmatched bases: 4. The CDR3 sequence is CASSFDRVAEAFF. The DNA of the CDR3 is TGTGCCAGCAGCTTTGACAGGGTAGCTGAAGCTTTCTTT.

This clone appeared a single time. The chain is built from TRBV5-8 and TRBJ2-2, with D hard to call. CDR3 length: 15 residues. V lost 0 bases and J lost 4, with 10 bases in between. Per the germline V gene, CDR1 is SGHTS and CDR2 is YDEGEE. The CDR3 bases are TGTGCCAGCAGCTTGGGTGTGTCGTCCACCGGGGAGCTGTTTTTT. Protein sequence: CASSLGVSSTGELFF.

The chain combines TRBV27 with TRBJ2-7; 11 nucleotides line up with TRBD2. The germline CDR1 and CDR2 sequences are MNHEY and SMNVEV (reference sequence). The V segment lost 6 bases and the J segment 3 bases; nucleotides outside the gene matches: 13. This CDR3 contains 17 residues. CDR3 coding DNA: TGTGCCAGCAGATATAGCGGGGGGGCTAGTTTTTTCTACGAGCAGTACTTC. Amino acids: CASRYSGGASFFYEQYF.

The gene calls are TRBV5-4 and TRBJ1-2; D might be TRBD1 (5 bases). Germline V gives CDR1 SGHNT, CDR2 YYREEE (reference sequence). The CDR3 spans 13 residues. Trimming left V 5 bases short and J 5 bases short, with 13 bases between. In DNA form, the CDR3 reads TGTGCCAGCAGATCCGACAGTCGGTATGGCTACACCTTC. Its protein is CASRSDSRYGYTF.

J is TRBJ1-5 and V is TRBV27; a weak D match, TRBD1 (5 bases). Between the trimmed V and J ends, which lost 6 bases and 7 bases, there was a span of 10 bases. Germline-derived CDR1 and CDR2 are MNHEY and SMNVEV (reference sequence). This CDR3 is 12 amino acids long. The DNA of the CDR3 is TGTGCCAGCAGACAGGAAGACCAGCCCCAGCATTTT. Residues: CASRQEDQPQHF.

The chain is built from TRBV28 and TRBJ2-5, with D maybe TRBD2 (6 bases). The CDR3 has 14 residues. V was cut by 3 bases and J by 5 bases, with 13 bases left in between. From germline, CDR1 is MDHEN and CDR2 SYDVKM. The CDR3 region has the DNA TGTGCCAGCAGTTTCGTCGCAGGAGGGGAGACCCAGTACTTC. Amino acids: CASSFVAGGETQYF.

The V gene is TRBV6-5, the J gene TRBJ1-5; D perhaps matches TRBD1 (6 bases). CDR3 length equals 15 residues. Trimming took off 6 bases at V and 1 base at J, with 13 bases between the two ends. Germline V gene sequence: CDR1 MNHEY, CDR2 SVGAGI. CDR3 DNA sequence: TGTGCCAGCAGCCTTACCACAGGGAGCAATCAGCCCCAGCATTTT. This gives the protein CASSLTTGSNQPQHF.

The chain has TRBV18 and TRBJ2-2; D uncertain. CDR1 KGHSH and CDR2 LQKENI come from the germline V gene. The CDR3 runs to 14 residues. Trimming removed 3 bases at V and 0 bases at J, with 5 bases between. The CDR3 here is CASSPRTNTGELFF. CDR3 coding DNA: TGTGCCAGCTCACCCCGTACGAACACCGGGGAGCTGTTTTTT.

The V gene is TRBV27, the J gene TRBJ1-1; TRBD1 matches 10 bases. Trimming at V came to 5 bases and at J to 4 bases, leaving 19 bases not matched to a gene. The CDR3 is 19 residues long. Germline V gives CDR1 MNHEY, CDR2 SMNVEV (reference sequence). CDR3 loop: CASSPGTGVHKGRVTEAFF. The CDR3 nucleotides are TGTGCCAGCAGTCCCGGGACAGGGGTTCATAAGGGTAGGGTCACTGAAGCTTTCTTT.

This clone turned up a few times. This sequence joins TRBV7-2 and TRBJ2-1; D remains ambiguous. CDR1 and CDR2 from the germline V gene are SGHTA and FQGNSA. This CDR3 is built from 15 residues. V lost 2 bases to trimming and J lost 6 bases, with 14 bases between them. The CDR3 is CASSLTVVGRNEQFF. The CDR3 DNA reads as TGTGCCAGCAGCTTAACGGTCGTTGGTCGCAATGAGCAGTTCTTC.

This clone was recorded a few times. This chain connects TRBV20-1 to TRBJ1-2; D gene unclear. This CDR3 contains 11 residues. CDR1 is DFQATT and CDR2 is SNEGSKA in the germline V gene (reference sequence). V was pared by 3 bases and J by 4 bases, with 6 bases between. In DNA form, the CDR3 reads TGCAGTGCTAGGGCCCTCTATGGCTACACCTTC. Protein product: CSARALYGYTF.

This sequence joins TRBV7-9 and TRBJ2-7; D is unresolved. The germline V gene encodes CDR1 SEHNR and CDR2 FQNEAQ (reference sequence). CDR3 size: 13 residues. With 4 bases removed from V and 3 bases from J, the gap between germline ends came to 10 bases. The CDR3 reads CASSYSLRYEQYF. CDR3 DNA sequence: TGTGCCAGCAGCTACAGCCTTCGCTACGAGCAGTACTTC.

The chain joins TRBV29-1 to TRBJ1-1; unclear D gene. Trimming left V 5 bases short and J 1 base short, with 2 bases between. The CDR3 runs to 10 residues. Germline CDR1 SQVTM, CDR2 ANQGSEA. CDR3 amino acids: CSVQNTEAFF. The CDR3 DNA sequence: TGCAGCGTTCAGAACACTGAAGCTTTCTTT.

The V call is TRBV12-5, the J call TRBJ1-1, with TRBD1 identical over 9 bases. This CDR3 is built from 15 residues. The V and J ends lost 1 base and 4 bases, in that order; junction bases with no gene match: 4. CDR1 and CDR2 from the germline V gene are LGHNT and FRNRAP. The CDR3 region is CASGLGDRDLTEAFF. Here the CDR3 DNA reads TGTGCTAGTGGTTTGGGGGACAGGGATCTCACTGAAGCTTTCTTT.

The V and J genes are TRBV10-3 and TRBJ2-3; TRBD2 aligns across 9 bases. Germline V CDR1 and CDR2: ENHRY, SYGVKD. This CDR3 spans 13 amino acids. V shed 10 bases and J 0 bases; nucleotides not matched to a gene: 2. DNA of the CDR3: TGTGCCAGTAGCGGGGGAAGCACAGATACGCAGTATTTT. Its translation is CASSGGSTDTQYF.

This chain joins TRBV27 and TRBJ2-2; possible D gene TRBD2, 5 bases. The germline V and J ends were trimmed by 3 bases and 6 bases, with 11 bases remaining between them. The CDR3 consists of 14 residues. Looked up from germline, CDR1 is MNHEY and CDR2 is SMNVEV (reference sequence). This CDR3 reads CASSFEGAAGELFF. In DNA form, the CDR3 reads TGTGCCAGCAGTTTTGAGGGCGCGGCCGGGGAGCTGTTTTTT.

V usage is TRBV2 and J usage is TRBJ2-3, with D possibly matching TRBD2 (6 bases). Germline V gives CDR1 SNHLY, CDR2 FYNNEI. Trimming cost V 0 bases and J 0 bases, with 10 bases left between them. The CDR3 contains 16 residues. This chain's CDR3 is CASSEARLASTDTQYF. CDR3 nucleotide sequence: TGTGCCAGCAGTGAAGCGCGGCTAGCGAGCACAGATACGCAGTATTTT.

The rearrangement links TRBV13 to TRBJ2-3; D gene unclear. Trimming cost V 4 bases and J 0 bases, with 8 bases left between them. The CDR3 contains 14 residues. Germline CDR1 PRHDT, CDR2 FYEKMQ (reference sequence). CDR3 in DNA: TGTGCCAGCAGCTCGCTTGAGAGCACAGATACGCAGTATTTT. This encodes CASSSLESTDTQYF. Looking up the rest from reference TRBV13 and TRBJ2-3 gives the full variable domain: AAGVIQSPRHLIKEKRETATLKCYPIPRHDTVYWYQQGPGQDPQFLISFYEKMQSDKGSIPDRFSAQQFSDYHSELNMSSLELGDSALYFCASSSLESTDTQYFGPGTRLTVL.

This chain links TRBV4-2 with TRBJ1-4; the match to TRBD1 covers 7 bases. Germline V CDR1 and CDR2: LGHNA, YNFKEQ. The CDR3 runs 16 residues. After removal of 1 base from V and 5 bases from J, the junction contained 7 bases not matched to a gene. The CDR3, as DNA: TGTGCCAGCAGCCAAGCAAGGGGGCGAGGGAATGAAAAACTGTTTTTT. This translates into CASSQARGRGNEKLFF.

The rearrangement joins TRBV27 to TRBJ2-3; TRBD1 might be the D (6 bases). Deletions cut 5 bases from V and 4 bases from J, with 13 bases between. From germline, CDR1 is MNHEY and CDR2 SMNVEV (reference sequence). CDR3 length equals 14 residues. CDR3 amino acids: CASSPRGWADTQYF. In DNA form, the CDR3 reads TGTGCCAGCAGTCCCAGGGGTTGGGCAGATACGCAGTATTTT.

The CDR3 protein is CAIRGLAGGNTGELFF. Here the CDR3 DNA reads TGTGCCATCAGGGGACTAGCGGGGGGAAACACCGGGGAGCTGTTTTTT. The V gene is TRBV10-3, the J gene TRBJ2-2; 15 bases align to TRBD2. Germline assignment: CDR1 ENHRY and CDR2 SYGVKD. Trimming took 6 bases from V and 2 from J; bases not matched to a gene: 1. CDR3 length: 16 residues.

The rearrangement joins TRBV15 to TRBJ2-5, with a possible D match to TRBD1 (5 bases). The CDR3 extends over 17 amino acids. From germline, CDR1 is LNHNV and CDR2 YYDKDF (reference sequence). The V gene lost 5 bases and the J gene lost 2 bases, with 21 bases spanning the gap. The CDR3 spells CATSGSRQPELQETQYF. For the CDR3, the DNA is TGTGCCACCAGCGGGTCCCGACAGCCCGAATTACAAGAGACCCAGTACTTC.

This chain uses TRBV4-1 with TRBJ2-1; perhaps TRBD2 as D (6 bases). Germline CDR1 reads MGHRA; CDR2 reads YSYEKL. Trimming removed 5 bases at V and 0 bases at J, with 14 bases between. The CDR3 consists of 16 residues. The CDR3 DNA is TGCGCCAGCAGCAAGTCCGGGGGACTCTCCTACAATGAGCAGTTCTTC. Translation: CASSKSGGLSYNEQFF.

CDR3 in amino acids: CASSNRGSRGEKLFF. DNA of the CDR3: TGTGCCAGCAGCAACAGGGGATCTAGGGGCGAAAAACTGTTTTTT. The chain recombines TRBV5-5 with TRBJ1-4, with 7 bases that match TRBD1. Germline V gene sequence: CDR1 SGHKS, CDR2 YYEKEE (reference sequence). The CDR3 is 15 residues long. V lost 4 bases and J lost 8; bases outside the gene matches: 11.

J is TRBJ2-5 and V is TRBV23-1; D unresolved. TRBV23-1 is placed among ORFs of uncertain function. The CDR3 has 18 residues. V dropped 0 bases and J dropped 0 bases, with 17 bases sitting between them. The CDR3 loop is CASSQSSDLPRHQETQYF. The CDR3 DNA follows: TGCGCCAGCAGTCAATCGAGTGACCTTCCGCGGCACCAAGAGACCCAGTACTTC.

The genes are TRBV9 and TRBJ1-2; 11 bases match TRBD1. The CDR3 is made up of 17 amino acids. The trim removed 4 bases at V and 3 bases at J, leaving 11 bases unmatched. CDR1 is SGDLS and CDR2 is YYNGEE in the germline V gene. This CDR3 reads CASSKLPGQGDHYGYTF. CDR3 DNA: TGTGCCAGCAGCAAACTACCGGGACAGGGGGATCACTATGGCTACACCTTC.

The chain is built from TRBV2 and TRBJ1-6; possibly TRBD1 for D (6 bases). V shed 10 bases and J shed 9 bases, with 13 bases lying between them. This CDR3 comprises 12 residues. Germline V lookup: CDR1 SNHLY, CDR2 FYNNEI. The CDR3 nucleotides are TGTGCCACCCGGGACACGAGTTCACCCCTCCACTTT. Its translation: CATRDTSSPLHF.